This TCR beta chain was recovered during a study of cytomegalovirus exposure and HLA in healthy donors. Comments on this clone: Its antigen is as yet unknown.

Use of 60 Vbeta and 13 Jbeta primers characterized the PCR. Some clones are missing from TCRdb's copy, which holds only in-frame ones; the method was immunoSEQ multiplex PCR. The sample gives 95,000 to 110,000 clones, about 9.5% of which show up once; less than 6% is in the top ten. Whole-study results and caveats: The authors later linked a missense DCLRE1C variant to TCR beta V- and J-gene trimming. In an earlier analysis, productive rearrangement rates for most beta V segments clustered near 87% or 30%.

CDR1 and CDR2 from the germline V gene are SNHLY and FYNNEI. With V trimmed by 9 bases and J by 5 bases, 4 bases remained unmatched. The CDR3 runs 12 residues. What was sequenced was PBMCs. This receptor was taken from a man in his forties in good health and CMV-seropositive. The chain combines TRBV2 with TRBJ2-1; TRBD2 aligns across 7 bases. The CDR3: CASTGLNNEQFF. DNA for the CDR3: TGTGCCAGTACGGGACTAAACAATGAGCAGTTCTTC.